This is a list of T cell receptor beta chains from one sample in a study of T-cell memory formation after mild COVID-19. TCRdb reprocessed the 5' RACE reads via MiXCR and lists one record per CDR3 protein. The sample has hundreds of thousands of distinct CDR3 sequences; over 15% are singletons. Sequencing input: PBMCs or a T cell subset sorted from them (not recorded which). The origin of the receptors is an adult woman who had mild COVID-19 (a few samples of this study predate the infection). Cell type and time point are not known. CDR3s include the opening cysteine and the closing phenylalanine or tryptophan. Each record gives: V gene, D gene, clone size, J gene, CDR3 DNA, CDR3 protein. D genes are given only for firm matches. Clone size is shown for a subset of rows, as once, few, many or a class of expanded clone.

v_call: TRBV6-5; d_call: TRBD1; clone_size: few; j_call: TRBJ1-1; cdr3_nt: TGTGCCAGCATCCGCTTAGATTTCCGGGACAGGCCTCCGAACACTGAAGCTTTCTTT; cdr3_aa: CASIRLDFRDRPPNTEAFF
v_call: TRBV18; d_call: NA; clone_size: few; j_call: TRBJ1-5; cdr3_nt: TGTGCCAGCTCACCAGTGGGGGTGGAGGCCCAGCATTTT; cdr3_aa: CASSPVGVEAQHF
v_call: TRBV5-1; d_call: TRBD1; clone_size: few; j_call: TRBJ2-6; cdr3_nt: TGCGCCAGCAGCCTGGAGCCCCCCGGACAGGGATCTTCCTCTGGGGCCAACGTCCTGACTTTC; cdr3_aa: CASSLEPPGQGSSSGANVLTF
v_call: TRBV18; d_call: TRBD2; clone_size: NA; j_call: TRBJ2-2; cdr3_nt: TGTGCCAGCTCACGGGGCCCTAGCGGGGTCGCGAACACCGGGGAGCTGTTTTTT; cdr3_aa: CASSRGPSGVANTGELFF
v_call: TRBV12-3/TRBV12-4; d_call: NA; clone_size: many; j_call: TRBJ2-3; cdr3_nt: TGTGCCAGCAGCTTAGATACGCAGTATTTT; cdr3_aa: CASSLDTQYF
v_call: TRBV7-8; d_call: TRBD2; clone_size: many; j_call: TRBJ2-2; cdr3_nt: TGTGCCAGCAGCTTAGTGGGTCGCGGGAGATCGAACACCGGGGAGCTGTTTTTT; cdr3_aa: CASSLVGRGRSNTGELFF
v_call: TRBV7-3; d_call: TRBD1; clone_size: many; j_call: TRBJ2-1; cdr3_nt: TGTGCCAGCAGCTTAACGGGAACAGGGGCTTACTACAATGAGCAGTTCTTC; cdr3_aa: CASSLTGTGAYYNEQFF
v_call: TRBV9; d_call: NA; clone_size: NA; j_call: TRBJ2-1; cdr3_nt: TGTGCCAGCAGCCCGACTCTAGCGCTCTACAATGAGCAGTTCTTC; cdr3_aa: CASSPTLALYNEQFF
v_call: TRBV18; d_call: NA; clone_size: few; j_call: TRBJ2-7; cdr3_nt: TGTGCCAGCTCAAGCCCCGTGAAAGCCTACGAGCAGTACTTC; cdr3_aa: CASSSPVKAYEQYF
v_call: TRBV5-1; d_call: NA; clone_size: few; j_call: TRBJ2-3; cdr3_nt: TGCGCCAGCAGCTTGAACGGGCCCGGCGGGGGCACAGATACGCAGTATTTT; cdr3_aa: CASSLNGPGGGTDTQYF
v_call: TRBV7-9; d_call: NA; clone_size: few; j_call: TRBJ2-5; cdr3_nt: TGTGCCAGCAGCCTCCAACGAGAGACCCAGTACTTC; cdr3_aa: CASSLQRETQYF
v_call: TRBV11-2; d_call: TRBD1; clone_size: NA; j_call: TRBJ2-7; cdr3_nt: TGTGCCAGCAGCTTAATTCCGGGACAGGGGCCCTACGAGCAGTACTTC; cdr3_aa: CASSLIPGQGPYEQYF
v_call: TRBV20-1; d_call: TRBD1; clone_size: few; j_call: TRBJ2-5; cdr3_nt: TGCAGTGCTGGGCCCTGGGACAGAGTTCAAGAGACCCAGTACTTC; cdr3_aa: CSAGPWDRVQETQYF
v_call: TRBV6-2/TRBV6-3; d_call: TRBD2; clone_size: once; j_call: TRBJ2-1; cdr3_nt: TGTGCCAGCAGGTCAGCGGGGGAAAGCTCCTACAATGAGCAGTTCTTC; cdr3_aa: CASRSAGESSYNEQFF
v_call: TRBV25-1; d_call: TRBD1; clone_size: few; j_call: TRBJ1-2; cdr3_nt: TGTGCCAGCAGTGAGCAGGGGGGACTGGGCTATGGCTACACCTTC; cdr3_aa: CASSEQGGLGYGYTF
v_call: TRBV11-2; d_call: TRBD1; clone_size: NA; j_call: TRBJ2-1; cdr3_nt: TGTGCCAGCAGCAAGGCCGGGACAGGGACCGGGGATAGCTCCTACAATGAGCAGTTCTTC; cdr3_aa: CASSKAGTGTGDSSYNEQFF
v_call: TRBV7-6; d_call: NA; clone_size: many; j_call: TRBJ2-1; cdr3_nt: TGTGCCAGCAGCTTGACCGAGGGGGATGAGCAGTTCTTC; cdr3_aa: CASSLTEGDEQFF
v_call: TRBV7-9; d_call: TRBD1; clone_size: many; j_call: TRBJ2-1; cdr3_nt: TGTGCCAGCAGCGACTCGGCCGGCCGGAAGGGGGCTAGGAATGAGCAGTTCTTC; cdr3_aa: CASSDSAGRKGARNEQFF
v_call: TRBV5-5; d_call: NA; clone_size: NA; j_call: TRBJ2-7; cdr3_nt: TGTGCCAGCAGCTTGCGGGTCAACGACTACGAGCAGTACTTC; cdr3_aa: CASSLRVNDYEQYF
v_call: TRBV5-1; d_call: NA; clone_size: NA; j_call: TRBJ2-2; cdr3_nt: TGCGCCAGCAGCCCGGCCCAGGCCAGCACCGGGGAGCTGTTTTTT; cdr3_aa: CASSPAQASTGELFF
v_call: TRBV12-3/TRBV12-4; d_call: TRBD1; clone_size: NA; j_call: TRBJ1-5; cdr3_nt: TGTGCCAGCAGTTCCCCGGACAGGGGGCAATTCGATCAGCCCCAGCATTTT; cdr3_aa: CASSSPDRGQFDQPQHF
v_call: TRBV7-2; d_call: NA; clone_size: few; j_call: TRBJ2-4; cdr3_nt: TGTGCCAGCAGCTTAGCGGGCGGGATAGCCAAAAACATTCAGTACTTC; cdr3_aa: CASSLAGGIAKNIQYF
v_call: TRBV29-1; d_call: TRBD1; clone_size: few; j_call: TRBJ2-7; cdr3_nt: TGCAGCGTGGGACAGTCCTCCTACGAGCAGTACTTC; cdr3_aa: CSVGQSSYEQYF
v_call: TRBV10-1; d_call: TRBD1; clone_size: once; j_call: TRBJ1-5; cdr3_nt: TGCGCCAGCAGTGACAGGGGGCAGGGTCAGCCCCAGCATTTT; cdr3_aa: CASSDRGQGQPQHF
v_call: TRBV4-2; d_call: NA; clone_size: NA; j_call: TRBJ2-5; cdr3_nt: TGTGCCAGCAGCCCATCCCGGCTAGGACAAGAGACCCAGTACTTC; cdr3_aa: CASSPSRLGQETQYF
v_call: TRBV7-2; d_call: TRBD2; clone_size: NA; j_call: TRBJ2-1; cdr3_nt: TGTGCCAGCGGGGGGGGGAGCCGGTACAATGAGCAGTTCTTC; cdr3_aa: CASGGGSRYNEQFF
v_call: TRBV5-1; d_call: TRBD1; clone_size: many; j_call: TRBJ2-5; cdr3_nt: TGCGCCAGCAGCTTGGAGACAGGGGAAGAGACCCAGTACTTC; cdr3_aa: CASSLETGEETQYF
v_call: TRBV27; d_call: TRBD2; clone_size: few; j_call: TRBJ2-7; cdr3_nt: TGTGCCAGCAGTTTTGAGGGACTATCCTCCTACGAGCAGTACTTC; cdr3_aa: CASSFEGLSSYEQYF
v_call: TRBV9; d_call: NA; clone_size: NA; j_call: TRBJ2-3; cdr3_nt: TGTGCCAGCAGCGCTGGGCGCACGATATCCACAGATACGCAGTATTTT; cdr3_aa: CASSAGRTISTDTQYF
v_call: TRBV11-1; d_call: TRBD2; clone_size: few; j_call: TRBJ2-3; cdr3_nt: TGTGCCAGCAGCCCTAGGACTAGCGGGGGCCCCGAAGATACGCAGTATTTT; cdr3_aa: CASSPRTSGGPEDTQYF
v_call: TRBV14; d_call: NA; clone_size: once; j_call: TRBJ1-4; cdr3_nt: TGTGCCAGCAGCCAAGATCCGGGGGACAATGAAAAACTGTTTTTT; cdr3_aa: CASSQDPGDNEKLFF
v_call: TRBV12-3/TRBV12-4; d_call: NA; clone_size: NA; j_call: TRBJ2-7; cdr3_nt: TGTGCCAGCAGCCTTTTTGACAGAGCCTACGAGCAGTACTTC; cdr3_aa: CASSLFDRAYEQYF
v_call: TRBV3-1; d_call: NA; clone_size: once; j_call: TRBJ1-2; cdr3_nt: TGTGCCAGCAGCCAAGATAACCAGGGTTGGTCGGACTATGGCTACACCTTC; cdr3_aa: CASSQDNQGWSDYGYTF
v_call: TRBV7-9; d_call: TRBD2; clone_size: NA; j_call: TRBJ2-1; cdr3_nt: TGTGCCAGCAGCCCGGGGGGGGGCCACAGCGAGCAGTTCTTC; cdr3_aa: CASSPGGGHSEQFF
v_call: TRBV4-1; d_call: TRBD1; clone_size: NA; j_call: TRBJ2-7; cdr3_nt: TGCGCCAGCAGCCAAGACGGGACAGCCAACTACGAGCAGTACTTC; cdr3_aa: CASSQDGTANYEQYF
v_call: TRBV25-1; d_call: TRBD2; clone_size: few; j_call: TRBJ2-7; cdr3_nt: TGTGCCAGCAGTGAATCAAGCGGGAGCGCCTACGAGCAGTACTTC; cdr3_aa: CASSESSGSAYEQYF
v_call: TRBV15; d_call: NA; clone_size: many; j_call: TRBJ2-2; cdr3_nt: TGTGCCACCAGCAGAGATAGGACAGTGAACACCGGGGAGCTGTTTTTT; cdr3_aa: CATSRDRTVNTGELFF
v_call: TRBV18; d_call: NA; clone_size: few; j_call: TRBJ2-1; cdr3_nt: TGTGCCAGCTCAGAACGACCCGGATGGAGCGGGCAGTTCTTC; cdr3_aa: CASSERPGWSGQFF
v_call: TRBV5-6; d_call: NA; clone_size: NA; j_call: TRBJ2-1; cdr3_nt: TGTGCCAGCAGCGGGGGGGGCCGTGGTGAGCAGTTCTTC; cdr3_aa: CASSGGGRGEQFF
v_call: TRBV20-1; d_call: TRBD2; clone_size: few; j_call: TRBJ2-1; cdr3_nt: TGCAGTGCAACGGGACTAGGCGGTTCCAATGAGCAGTTCTTC; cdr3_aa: CSATGLGGSNEQFF
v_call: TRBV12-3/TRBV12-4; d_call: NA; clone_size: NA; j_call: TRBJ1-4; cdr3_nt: TGTGCCAGCAGGGATTCGGGGGCTTGGAATGAAAAACTGTTTTTT; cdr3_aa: CASRDSGAWNEKLFF
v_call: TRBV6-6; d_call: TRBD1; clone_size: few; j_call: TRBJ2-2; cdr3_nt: TGTGCCAGCAGTAAGCCGGGACAGGGGAACACCGGGGAGCTGTTTTTT; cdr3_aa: CASSKPGQGNTGELFF
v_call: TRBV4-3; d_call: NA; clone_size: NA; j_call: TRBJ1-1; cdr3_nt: TGCGCCAGCAGCCAAGATCGGGGGAGGGACACTGAAGCTTTCTTT; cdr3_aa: CASSQDRGRDTEAFF
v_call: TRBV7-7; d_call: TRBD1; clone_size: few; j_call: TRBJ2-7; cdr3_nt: TGTGCCAGCAGCCCAAAGACAGGGTTTTGCAACGAGCAGTACTTC; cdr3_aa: CASSPKTGFCNEQYF
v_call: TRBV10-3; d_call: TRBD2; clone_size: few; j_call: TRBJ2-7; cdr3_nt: TGTGCCATCAGCCAGGTACTACTAGCGGGAGGGCCGCCGGGACCCGAGCAGTACTTC; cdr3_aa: CAISQVLLAGGPPGPEQYF
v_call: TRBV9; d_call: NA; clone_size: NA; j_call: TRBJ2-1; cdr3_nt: TGTGCCAGCAGCGTAACGGACAGAACCCTCAATGAGCAGTTCTTC; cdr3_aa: CASSVTDRTLNEQFF
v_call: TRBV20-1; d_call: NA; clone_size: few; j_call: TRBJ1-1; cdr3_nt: TGCAGTGCTAGAGAGCGGGAGGCAGGCACTGAAGCTTTCTTT; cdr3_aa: CSAREREAGTEAFF
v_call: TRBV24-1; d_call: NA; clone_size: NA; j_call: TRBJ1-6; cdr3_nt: TGTGCCACCCACAACCGGAGGGGCGGGAAAAAGCCCCTCCACTTT; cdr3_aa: CATHNRRGGKKPLHF
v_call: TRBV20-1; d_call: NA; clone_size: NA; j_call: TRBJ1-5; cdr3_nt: TGCAGTGCTAGATTAGACGGTAATCAGCCCCAGCATTTT; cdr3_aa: CSARLDGNQPQHF
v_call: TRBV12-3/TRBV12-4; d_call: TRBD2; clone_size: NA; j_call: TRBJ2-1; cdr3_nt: TGTGCCAGCAGTCTGTCCTCACTAGCGGAAAATGAGCAGTTCTTC; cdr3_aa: CASSLSSLAENEQFF